This T cell receptor beta chain emerged from a study of CD8+ T cells in alopecia areata. Study observations and caveats: Under tofacitinib, fewer expanded CD8+ clones appeared among the top 100 scalp clones. Clonality in lesional scalp, especially alopecia totalis/universalis, exceeded that of normal scalp.

Treatment reported: oral pan-JAK inhibitor, 5-10 mg twice daily. Researchers gathered lesional scalp punch biopsies and peripheral blood from patients with alopecia areata. This clone was seen a handful of times. Its antigen is not known. TCR sequencing used cDNA made by reverse transcription of extracted RNA. TCRdb's table, derived via immunoSEQ multiplex PCR, lists solely in-frame clones and lacks some. The sample shows approximately 220,000 clones, around two fifths of them seen only once. V was clipped by 2 bases and J by 1 base, with 10 bases between them. The CDR3 totals 15 residues. Germline V gene data show CDR1 as ENHRY and CDR2 as SYGVKD.

The rearrangement links TRBV10-3 to TRBJ2-3; D is unresolved. The TCR sequence derives from a human donor with alopecia areata. This sample comprised CD4+ T cells sorted from blood, obtained at approximately week 30, from a patient treated with tofacitinib. This chain's CDR3 is CAISEIPVGTDTQYF. In DNA form, the CDR3 reads TGTGCCATCAGTGAGATTCCCGTCGGCACAGATACGCAGTATTTT.